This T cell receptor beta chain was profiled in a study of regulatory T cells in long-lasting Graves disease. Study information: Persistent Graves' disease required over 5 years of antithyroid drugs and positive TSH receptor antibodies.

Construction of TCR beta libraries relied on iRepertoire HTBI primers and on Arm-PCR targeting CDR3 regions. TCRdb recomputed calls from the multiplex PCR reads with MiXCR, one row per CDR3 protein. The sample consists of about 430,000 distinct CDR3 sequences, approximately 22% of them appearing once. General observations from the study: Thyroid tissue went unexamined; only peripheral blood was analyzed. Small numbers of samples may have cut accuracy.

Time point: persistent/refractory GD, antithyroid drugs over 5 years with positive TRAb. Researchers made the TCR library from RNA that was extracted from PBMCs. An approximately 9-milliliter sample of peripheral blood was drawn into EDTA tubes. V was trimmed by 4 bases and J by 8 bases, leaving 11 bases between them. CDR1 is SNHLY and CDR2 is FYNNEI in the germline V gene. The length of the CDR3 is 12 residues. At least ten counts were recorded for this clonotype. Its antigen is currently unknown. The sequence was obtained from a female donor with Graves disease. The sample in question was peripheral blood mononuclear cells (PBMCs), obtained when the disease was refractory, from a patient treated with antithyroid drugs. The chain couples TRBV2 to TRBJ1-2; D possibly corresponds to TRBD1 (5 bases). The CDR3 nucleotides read TGTGCCAGCAGTGTAGGGGCTCGGGGCTACACCTTC. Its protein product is CASSVGARGYTF. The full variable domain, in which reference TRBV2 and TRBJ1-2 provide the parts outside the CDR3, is EPEVTQTPSHQVTQMGQEVILRCVPISNHLYFYWYRQILGQKVEFLVSFYNNEISEKSEIFDDQFSVERPDGSNFTLKIRSTKLEDSAMYFCASSVGARGYTFGSGTRLTVV.